The 20 T cell receptor beta chains below all came from one sample that was sequenced in a study of T cell responses to AZD1222 COVID-19 vaccine (TCRdb year 2021). Library construction relied on the immunoSEQ multiplex PCR assay. This immuneACCESS table, as held by TCRdb, lists in-frame sequences with V and J called but not all clones. Of the missing ones, under half trace to an unresolved V gene in checked studies; the others have no known cause. Present in this sample are about 120,000 clones, 92% of which were seen just once. Of the sample, around 1.7% falls within the top ten clones. The time point label on this specimen signifies: baseline before first vaccination. The material sequenced was peripheral blood, taken on day 0 of AZD1222 vaccination. Every receptor here comes from an adult in good health.

The chain has TRBV23-1 and TRBJ1-1; TRBD1 is a possible D gene (5 bases). TRBV23-1 is noted as an ORF with a role that remains uncertain. The CDR3 length is 16 residues. V was clipped by 8 bases and J by 1 base, with 20 bases between them. The CDR3 loop reads CASPRGSDVENTEAFF. In DNA form, the CDR3 reads TGCGCCAGCCCACGGGGCAGCGATGTAGAGAACACTGAAGCTTTCTTT.

The V call is TRBV5-8, the J call TRBJ2-3, with D unresolved. V was clipped by 1 base and J by 4 bases, with 7 bases between them. This CDR3 is 13 amino acids long. CDR1 is SGHTS and CDR2 is YDEGEE in the germline V gene. DNA for the CDR3: TGTGCCAGCAGCTTGATTGTCCCAGATACGCAGTATTTT. As protein: CASSLIVPDTQYF.

V and J are TRBV6-5 and TRBJ1-2; D gene uncertain. Per germline, CDR1 MNHEY and CDR2 SVGAGI. CDR3 length: 13 amino acids. V dropped 9 bases and J dropped 8 bases, with 19 bases sitting between them. CDR3 sequence (DNA): TGTGCCAGTCAGAGACGGCCGTCGGCCGGCTACACCTTC. It is translated as CASQRRPSAGYTF.

The chain is built from TRBV11-2 and TRBJ2-1; D is uncertain. Looked up from germline, CDR1 is SGHAT and CDR2 is FQNNGV. Trimming left V 2 bases short and J 1 base short, with 15 bases between. The CDR3 loop spans 17 amino acids. In DNA, the CDR3 is TGTGCCAGCAGCTTATCGCATGTGGATTGGTCCTACAATGAGCAGTTCTTC. Its translation: CASSLSHVDWSYNEQFF.

This clone has just one count. The V call is TRBV5-4, the J call TRBJ1-1; D ambiguous. The CDR3 consists of 14 residues. The germline gives CDR1 SGHNT, CDR2 YYREEE (reference sequence). Trimming pared 4 bases from V and 0 bases from J, leaving 10 bases between. The CDR3 DNA is TGTGCCAGCAGCCAACCGGACCTGAACACTGAAGCTTTCTTT. Translation: CASSQPDLNTEAFF. The variable domain in full, with the rest retrieved from reference TRBV5-4 and TRBJ1-1, is ETGVTQSPTHLIKTRGQQVTLRCSSQSGHNTVSWYQQALGQGPQFIFQYYREEENGRGNFPPRFSGLQFPNYSSELNVNALELDDSALYLCASSQPDLNTEAFFGQGTRLTVV.

Regarding this clone: One end of the junction does not line up with germline, which may come from a read error. The chain has TRBV7-7 and TRBJ2-1, with 14 bases that match TRBD2. The CDR3 is made up of 17 amino acids. The germline V gene has CDR1 SSHAT and CDR2 FNYEAQ (reference sequence). The CDR3 protein is CASSRRGTSGSWDEQFF. The CDR3 nucleotides read TGTGCTAGCAGCCGCCGCGGGACTAGCGGGAGTTGGGATGAGCAGTTCTTC.

This chain joins TRBV2 and TRBJ1-1; TRBD1 is a possible D gene (6 bases). Trimming cost V 7 bases and J 5 bases, with 14 bases left between them. Germline loops: CDR1 SNHLY, CDR2 FYNNEI. There are 13 residues in the CDR3. CDR3 nucleotide sequence: TGTGCCAGCATGGCGGAGGGGGGGACTGAAGCTTTCTTT. Amino acid sequence: CASMAEGGTEAFF.

The chain has TRBV30 and TRBJ1-1; D ambiguous. The V gene lost 8 bases and the J gene lost 2 bases, with 9 bases spanning the gap. In germline, CDR1 is GTSNPN, CDR2 SVGIG (reference sequence). This CDR3 region has 11 residues. The CDR3 spells CAVAVNTEAFF. CDR3 DNA sequence: TGTGCCGTCGCGGTAAACACTGAAGCTTTCTTT.

A few counts support this clone. The rearrangement uses TRBV14 and TRBJ1-3; D uncertain. The CDR3 has 13 residues. The germline V and J ends were trimmed by 2 bases and 4 bases, with 6 bases remaining between them. The germline gives CDR1 SGHDN, CDR2 FVKESK. Here the CDR3 DNA reads TGTGCCAGCAGCCAATGGTCCGGAAACACCATATATTTT. It specifies CASSQWSGNTIYF.

On this clone: Because the CDR3 is missing its conserved closing phenylalanine or tryptophan, this is likely a read error. The DNA is left out, because the CDR3 cannot be placed on it with certainty; the CDR3 is given as TCRdb lists it. This rearrangement joins TRBV21-1 to TRBJ2-7. TRBV21-1 is noted as a pseudogene. The CDR3 spans 8 residues, counting both ends. This CDR3 is CAIPLLQL.

The genes are TRBV4-3 and TRBJ2-3, with 8 nucleotides matching TRBD1. Germline lookup yields CDR1 LGHNA and CDR2 YSLEER. Trimming took 0 bases from V and 3 from J; bases not matched to a gene: 2. There are 15 residues in the CDR3. The CDR3 coding sequence is TGCGCCAGCAGCCAAGACGGACAGGGTACAGATACGCAGTATTTT. Amino acids: CASSQDGQGTDTQYF.

The chain couples TRBV3-1 (or the pseudogene TRBV3-2) to TRBJ1-2; maybe TRBD1 (5 bases). The CDR3 contains 14 residues. The ends were cut back, 4 bases at V and 4 bases at J, with 13 bases in the middle. Germline-derived CDR1 and CDR2 are LGHDT and YNNKEL (reference sequence). CDR3 sequence (DNA): TGTGCCAGCAGCCGGGGGGACGGTTTCTATGGCTACACCTTC. Its protein is CASSRGDGFYGYTF.

The chain uses TRBV11-2 and TRBJ1-5; weak D call: TRBD1 (5 bases). Trimming stripped 5 bases from V and 0 bases from J, with 20 bases between. CDR3 length: 18 amino acids. Germline loops: CDR1 SGHAT, CDR2 FQNNGV. CDR3 sequence reads: CASSVGTQGPYSNQPQHF. The CDR3 DNA is TGTGCCAGCAGCGTCGGGACTCAAGGACCTTATAGCAATCAGCCCCAGCATTTT.

The chain has TRBV7-6 and TRBJ2-1; TRBD1 might be the D (6 bases). The germline V gene has CDR1 SGHVS and CDR2 FNYEAQ. With 5 bases removed from V and 8 bases from J, the gap between germline ends came to 13 bases. There are 13 residues in the CDR3. The CDR3 loop reads CASSITGLDEQFF. CDR3 bases: TGTGCCAGCAGCATAACAGGGCTCGATGAGCAGTTCTTC.

This rearrangement joins TRBV7-3 to TRBJ2-2, with D possibly matching TRBD1 (5 bases). V gave up 3 bases and J gave up 5 bases, with 10 bases separating them. There are 14 residues in the CDR3. From germline, CDR1 is SGHTA and CDR2 FQGTGA. The chain's CDR3 is CASSFSPGTGELFF. The CDR3 DNA sequence: TGTGCCAGCAGCTTTTCCCCAGGGACCGGGGAGCTGTTTTTT.

The chain links TRBV10-2 to TRBJ1-1, with a weak D call TRBD1 (5 bases). Trimming left V 7 bases short and J 7 bases short, with 10 bases between. The germline gives CDR1 WSHSY, CDR2 SAAADI. The CDR3 sequence is 11 residues long. The CDR3 DNA reads as TGCGCCAGCATCCAAAGGGGTGAAGCTTTCTTT. Translation: CASIQRGEAFF.

V gene TRBV5-6 combines with J gene TRBJ1-5; D possibly corresponds to TRBD1 (5 bases). Germline V gene data show CDR1 as SGHDT and CDR2 as YYEEEE. V was clipped by 0 bases and J by 5 bases, with 6 bases between them. CDR3 length: 13 residues. The CDR3 loop reads CASSLARDQPQHF. The CDR3 DNA follows: TGTGCCAGCAGCTTGGCCAGGGATCAGCCCCAGCATTTT.

The chain employs TRBV23-1 and TRBJ1-2; D is perhaps TRBD1 (5 bases). TRBV23-1 is noted as an ORF with a role that remains uncertain. With 5 bases removed from V and 3 bases from J, the gap between germline ends came to 10 bases. The CDR3 contains 13 residues. CDR3 region: CASSRGRYYGYTF. DNA for the CDR3: TGCGCCAGCAGTAGGGGACGATACTATGGCTACACCTTC.

In DNA, the CDR3 is TGTGCCAGTAGTGGGACATCCTCAACTAATGAAAAACTGTTTTTT. Protein product: CASSGTSSTNEKLFF. The chain employs TRBV19 and TRBJ1-4; possibly TRBD1 for D (6 bases). From germline, CDR1 is LNHDA and CDR2 SQIVND (reference sequence). The CDR3 loop spans 15 amino acids. V dropped 5 bases and J dropped 0 bases, with 10 bases sitting between them. The whole variable domain, filled in from reference TRBV19 and TRBJ1-4, reads DGGITQSPKYLFRKEGQNVTLSCEQNLNHDAMYWYRQDPGQGLRLIYYSQIVNDFQKGDIAEGYSVSREKKESFPLTVTSAQKNPTAFYLCASSGTSSTNEKLFFGSGTQLSVL.

This rearrangement joins TRBV11-3 to TRBJ2-2; TRBD1 is a possible D gene (5 bases). Per germline, CDR1 SGHNT and CDR2 YENEEA. The CDR3 sequence is 13 residues long. Trimming pared 8 bases from V and 1 base from J, leaving 8 bases between. The chain's CDR3 is CASGDRNTGELFF. CDR3 bases: TGTGCCAGCGGTGACAGGAACACCGGGGAGCTGTTTTTT.